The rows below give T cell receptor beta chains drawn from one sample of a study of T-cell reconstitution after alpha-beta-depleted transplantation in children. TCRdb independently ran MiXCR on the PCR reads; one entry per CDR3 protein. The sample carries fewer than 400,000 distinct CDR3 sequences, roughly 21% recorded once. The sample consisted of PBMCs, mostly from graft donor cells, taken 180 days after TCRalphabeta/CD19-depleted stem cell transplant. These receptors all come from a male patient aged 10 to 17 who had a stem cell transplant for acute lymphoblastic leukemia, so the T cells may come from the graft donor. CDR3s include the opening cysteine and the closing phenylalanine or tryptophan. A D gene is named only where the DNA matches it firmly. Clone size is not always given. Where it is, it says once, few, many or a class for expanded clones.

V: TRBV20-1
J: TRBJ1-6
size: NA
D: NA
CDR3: CSARQGNSPLHF
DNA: TGCAGTGCTCGGCAGGGAAATTCACCCCTCCACTTT

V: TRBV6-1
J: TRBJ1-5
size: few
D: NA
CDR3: CASSEAFSGSQHF
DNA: TGTGCCAGCAGTGAAGCCTTCTCCGGTAGCCAGCATTTT

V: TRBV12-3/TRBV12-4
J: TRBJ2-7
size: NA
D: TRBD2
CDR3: CASSSQTSGLVYEQYF
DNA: TGTGCCAGCAGTTCCCAGACTAGCGGGCTTGTTTACGAGCAGTACTTC

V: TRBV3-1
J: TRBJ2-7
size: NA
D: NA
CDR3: CASSQVGLAPEQYF
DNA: TGTGCCAGCAGCCAAGTTGGGCTAGCGCCCGAGCAGTACTTC

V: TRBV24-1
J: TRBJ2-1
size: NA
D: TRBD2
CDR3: CATSDFTLAGVEQFF
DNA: TGTGCCACCAGTGATTTCACTCTAGCGGGAGTTGAGCAGTTCTTC

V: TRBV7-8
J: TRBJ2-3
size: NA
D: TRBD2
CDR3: CASSLVASGPSTDTQYF
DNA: TGTGCCAGCAGCTTAGTGGCTAGCGGGCCGAGCACAGATACGCAGTATTTT

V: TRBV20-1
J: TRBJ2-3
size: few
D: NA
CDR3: CSAPTLLADTQYF
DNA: TGCAGTGCACCGACCTTATTGGCAGATACGCAGTATTTT

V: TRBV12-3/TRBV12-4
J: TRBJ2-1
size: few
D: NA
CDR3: CASSLYGETGNEQFF
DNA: TGTGCCAGCAGTTTATACGGGGAGACGGGCAATGAGCAGTTCTTC

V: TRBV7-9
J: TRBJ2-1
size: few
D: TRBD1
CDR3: CASRKDRASSYNEQFF
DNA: TGTGCCAGCAGAAAGGACAGGGCTAGCTCCTACAATGAGCAGTTCTTC

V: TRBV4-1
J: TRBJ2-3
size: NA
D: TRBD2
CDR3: CASSQQPSGRVTDTQYF
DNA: TGCGCCAGCAGCCAACAACCCAGCGGGAGGGTCACAGATACGCAGTATTTT

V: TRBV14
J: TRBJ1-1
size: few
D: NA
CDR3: CASSQGWNTEAFF
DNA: TGTGCCAGCAGCCAGGGCTGGAACACTGAAGCTTTCTTT

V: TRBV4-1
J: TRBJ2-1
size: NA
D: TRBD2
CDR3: CASRSTRGLAYNEQFF
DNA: TGCGCCAGCAGATCAACCCGCGGACTAGCGTACAATGAGCAGTTCTTC

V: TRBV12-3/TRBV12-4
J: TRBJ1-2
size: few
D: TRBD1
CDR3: CASSSEDRGNYGYTF
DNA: TGTGCCAGCAGTTCGGAGGACAGGGGGAACTATGGCTACACCTTC

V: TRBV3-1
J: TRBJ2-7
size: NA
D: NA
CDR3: CASSQETFPSYEQYF
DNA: TGTGCCAGCAGCCAAGAGACCTTCCCCTCCTACGAGCAGTACTTC

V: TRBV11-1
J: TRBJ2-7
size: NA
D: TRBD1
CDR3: CASSPRRTGEYEQYF
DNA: TGTGCCAGCAGCCCCCGGCGGACAGGGGAGTACGAGCAGTACTTC

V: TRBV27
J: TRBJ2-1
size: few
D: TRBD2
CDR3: CASSFTGIPAGGPVNEQFF
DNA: TGTGCCAGCAGTTTTACAGGGATCCCTGCGGGAGGGCCCGTCAATGAGCAGTTCTTC

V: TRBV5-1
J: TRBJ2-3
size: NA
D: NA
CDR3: CASSLRSGSSTDTQYF
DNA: TGCGCCAGCAGCTTGAGGTCAGGGTCGAGCACAGATACGCAGTATTTT

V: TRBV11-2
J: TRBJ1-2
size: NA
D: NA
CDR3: CASSLFAHRRQDTRYGYTF
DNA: TGTGCCAGCAGCTTATTCGCCCATCGGCGTCAGGACACAAGATATGGCTACACCTTC

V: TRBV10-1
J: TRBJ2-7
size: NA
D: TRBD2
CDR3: CASSEFPSGSYEQYF
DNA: TGCGCCAGCAGTGAGTTTCCTAGCGGCTCCTACGAGCAGTACTTC

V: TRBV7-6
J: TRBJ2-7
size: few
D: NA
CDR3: CASRTSRREQYF
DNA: TGTGCCAGCAGGACTTCCCGGAGAGAGCAGTACTTC

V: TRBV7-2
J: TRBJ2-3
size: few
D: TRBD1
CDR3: CASSFDRAGTDTQYF
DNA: TGTGCCAGCAGCTTTGACAGGGCGGGCACAGATACGCAGTATTTT

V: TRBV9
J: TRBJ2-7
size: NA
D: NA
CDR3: CAVPAVINETVAYEQYF
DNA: TGTGCCGTCCCGGCCGTCATAAACGAAACTGTTGCGTACGAGCAGTACTTC

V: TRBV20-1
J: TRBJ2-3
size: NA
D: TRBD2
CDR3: CSGTRLRTDTQYF
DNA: TGCAGTGGGACTAGGTTGAGGACAGATACGCAGTATTTT

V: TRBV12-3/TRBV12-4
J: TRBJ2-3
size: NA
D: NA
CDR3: CASSLRSTSTDTQYF
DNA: TGTGCCAGCAGTTTGAGGAGTACTAGCACAGATACGCAGTATTTT

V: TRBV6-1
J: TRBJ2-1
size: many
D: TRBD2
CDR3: CASSEEGLADYNEQFF
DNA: TGTGCCAGCAGTGAAGAAGGACTAGCCGACTACAATGAGCAGTTCTTC

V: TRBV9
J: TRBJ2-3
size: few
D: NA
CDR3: CASSVEVRAHTQYF
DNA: TGTGCCAGCAGCGTAGAGGTCAGGGCACATACGCAGTATTTT

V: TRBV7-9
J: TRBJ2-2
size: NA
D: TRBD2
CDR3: CASSSYSTGGPGTGELFF
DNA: TGTGCCAGCAGCTCCTACTCTACGGGAGGGCCGGGCACCGGGGAGCTGTTTTTT

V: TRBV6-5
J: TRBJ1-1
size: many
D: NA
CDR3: CASSYQGLNTEAFF
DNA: TGTGCCAGCAGTTACCAGGGGCTGAACACTGAAGCTTTCTTT

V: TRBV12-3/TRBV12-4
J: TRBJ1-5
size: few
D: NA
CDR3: CASTSMGGNQPQHF
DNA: TGTGCCAGCACTTCAATGGGAGGCAATCAGCCCCAGCATTTT

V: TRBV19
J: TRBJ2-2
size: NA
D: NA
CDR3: CASSAQGITGELFF
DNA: TGTGCCAGTAGTGCCCAGGGCATCACCGGGGAGCTGTTTTTT

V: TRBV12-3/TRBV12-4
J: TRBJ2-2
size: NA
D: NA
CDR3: CASSFSWVGAGELFF
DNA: TGTGCCAGCAGTTTTTCGTGGGTTGGCGCCGGGGAGCTGTTTTTT

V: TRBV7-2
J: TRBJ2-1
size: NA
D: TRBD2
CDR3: CASSLVANPLAAPYNEQFF
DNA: TGTGCCAGCAGCTTAGTCGCCAACCCCCTAGCGGCTCCCTACAATGAGCAGTTCTTC

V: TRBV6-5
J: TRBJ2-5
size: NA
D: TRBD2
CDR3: CASSFLAGGEETQYF
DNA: TGTGCCAGCAGTTTCTTAGCGGGAGGGGAAGAGACCCAGTACTTC

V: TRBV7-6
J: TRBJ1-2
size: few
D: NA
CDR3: CASSLEGYRVGYTF
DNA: TGTGCCAGCAGCTTAGAGGGATACAGGGTTGGCTACACCTTC

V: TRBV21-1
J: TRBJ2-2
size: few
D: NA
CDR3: CASSSGGTSGVNTGELFF
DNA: TGTGCCAGCAGCTCGGGGGGGACTAGCGGGGTTAACACCGGGGAGCTGTTTTTT

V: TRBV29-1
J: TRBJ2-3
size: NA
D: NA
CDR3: CSVEDPGGFGPDTQYF
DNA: TGCAGCGTTGAGGACCCCGGGGGTTTTGGGCCAGATACGCAGTATTTT

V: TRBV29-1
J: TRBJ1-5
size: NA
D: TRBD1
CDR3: CSVQFTGVSNQPQHF
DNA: TGCAGCGTTCAGTTCACAGGGGTTAGCAATCAGCCCCAGCATTTT

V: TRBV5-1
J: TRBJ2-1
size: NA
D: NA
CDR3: CASSPRPPLSLYNEQFF
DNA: TGCGCCAGCAGCCCCCGCCCTCCACTTAGCCTTTACAATGAGCAGTTCTTC

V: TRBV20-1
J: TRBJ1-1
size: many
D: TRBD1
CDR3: CSAPRTGGVMDTEAFF
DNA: TGCAGTGCTCCACGGACAGGGGGGGTCATGGACACTGAAGCTTTCTTT

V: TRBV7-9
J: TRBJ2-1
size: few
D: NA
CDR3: CASILGDYNEQFF
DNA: TGTGCCAGCATCCTAGGCGATTACAATGAGCAGTTCTTC